This T cell receptor (beta chain) was retrieved from a study of T cell responses to AZD1222 COVID-19 vaccine. Points from the study as a whole: Just a handful of AZD1222 recipients tested seropositive at baseline.

About this clone: Its antigen is undetermined.

The germline V gene has CDR1 SGHTA and CDR2 FQGNSA. The CDR3 has 14 amino acids. V lost 2 bases and J lost 4, with 11 bases in between. Sequenced by immunoSEQ multiplex PCR; TCRdb stores in-frame clones only, minus some. Among 120,000 to 150,000 clones listed, nearly 90% were seen once. The V gene is TRBV7-2, the J gene TRBJ1-2, with D hard to call. The sequence was collected from an adult who received the MenACWY meningococcal vaccine as a control. Specimen: peripheral blood, collected 28 days after the second dose of the MenACWY control vaccine. CDR3: CASSLYAASYGYTF. The CDR3 DNA sequence: TGTGCCAGCAGCTTATACGCGGCCAGCTATGGCTACACCTTC. The full variable domain, in which reference TRBV7-2 and TRBJ1-2 provide the parts outside the CDR3, is GAGVSQSPSNKVTEKGKDVELRCDPISGHTALYWYRQSLGQGLEFLIYFQGNSAPDKSGLPSDRFSAERTGGSVSTLTIQRTQQEDSAVYLCASSLYAASYGYTFGSGTRLTVV.